These 32 T cell receptor beta chains came from one sample sequenced in a study of CD8+ T cells in alopecia areata. Reverse transcribed after extraction, RNA yielded cDNA as the sequencing template. The table came from immunoSEQ multiplex PCR; TCRdb's copy has only in-frame clones and leaves some out. Seen here are roughly 98,000 clones, 50% to 75% observed once, and the top ten hold 15% to 17%. Stated treatment: oral pan-JAK inhibitor, 5-10 mg twice daily. The sample consisted of CD8+ T cells sorted from blood, taken at week 4, from a patient treated with tofacitinib. Every receptor here comes from a human donor with alopecia areata.

The chain couples TRBV6-5 to TRBJ2-7; D remains unclear. Germline CDR1 MNHEY, CDR2 SVGAGI. V dropped 5 bases and J dropped 0 bases, with 5 bases sitting between them. CDR3 length: 12 amino acids. The CDR3 loop is CASSKSSYEQYF. The CDR3 DNA follows: TGTGCCAGCAGTAAAAGCTCCTACGAGCAGTACTTC.

The CDR3 DNA reads as TGCAGCGCACCGGGACAGAACACTGAAGCTTTCTTT. Encoded protein: CSAPGQNTEAFF. The rearrangement uses TRBV29-1 and TRBJ1-1; maybe TRBD1 (6 bases). Germline CDR1 is SQVTM and CDR2 is ANQGSEA. Trimming cost V 7 bases and J 1 base, with 10 bases left between them. The CDR3 spans 12 residues.

The chain combines TRBV18 with TRBJ2-7, with 8 bases that match TRBD2. Germline V gene lookup returns CDR1 KGHSH and CDR2 LQKENI. The CDR3 loop spans 14 amino acids. Trimming removed 3 bases from V and 2 bases from J; junction bases left unmatched: 3. In nucleotides, the CDR3 is TGTGCCAGCTCACCGGGAGCGGGAGCCTACGAGCAGTACTTC. This translates into CASSPGAGAYEQYF.

The chain uses TRBV10-3 and TRBJ2-7; a possible D gene is TRBD1 (6 bases). The CDR3 contains 13 residues. Trimming shortened V by 6 bases and J by 4 bases, and 13 bases separated the two germline ends. Looked up from germline, CDR1 is ENHRY and CDR2 is SYGVKD. The CDR3 is CAISPGAIYEQYF. Here the CDR3 DNA reads TGTGCCATCAGCCCAGGGGCGATATACGAGCAGTACTTC.

This chain links TRBV27 with TRBJ2-3; either TRBD1 or TRBD2 may supply D (5 bases each). CDR3 length: 16 amino acids. V lost 2 bases, J lost 6 bases, and 18 bases lay in between. Germline lookup yields CDR1 MNHEY and CDR2 SMNVEV (reference sequence). CDR3 coding DNA: TGTGCCAGCAGTTTACAACGCGTCTTTGGGACCGATACGCAGTATTTT. Translation gives CASSLQRVFGTDTQYF.

The chain recombines TRBV7-2 with TRBJ2-1; the match to TRBD2 covers 10 bases. Germline CDR1 SGHTA, CDR2 FQGNSA. The CDR3 runs 13 residues. J lost 9 bases, V lost 10 bases, and 9 bases had no gene match. The CDR3 is CANQAGGPSEQFF. The CDR3 nucleotides read TGTGCCAACCAAGCGGGGGGGCCGAGTGAGCAGTTCTTC.

The chain combines TRBV7-9 with TRBJ2-1; 8 positions match TRBD2. Trimming at V came to 3 bases and at J to 6 bases, leaving 1 base not matched to a gene. Germline values: CDR1 SEHNR, CDR2 FQNEAQ (reference sequence). CDR3 length: 13 amino acids. The CDR3 DNA reads TGTGCCAGCAGCTTTCTAGCGGGCAATGAGCAGTTCTTC. Translation gives CASSFLAGNEQFF.

V is TRBV10-3 and J is TRBJ1-2; tentatively, D is TRBD1 (6 bases). The V gene lost 6 bases and the J gene lost 8 bases, with 16 bases spanning the gap. In germline, CDR1 is ENHRY, CDR2 SYGVKD. The CDR3 runs 13 residues. In DNA form, the CDR3 reads TGTGCCATCAGCGAACCGAGTAGGGGGGGCTACACCTTC. Protein sequence: CAISEPSRGGYTF.

This clone was seen a few times. The chain carries TRBV5-4 and TRBJ1-2; the D gene is possibly TRBD1 (5 bases). V lost 3 bases, J lost 3 bases, and 9 bases lay in between. CDR1 is SGHNT, CDR2 YYREEE, per germline (reference sequence). This CDR3 is built from 13 residues. The CDR3: CASSWGEYYGYTF. CDR3 bases: TGTGCCAGCAGCTGGGGGGAATACTATGGCTACACCTTC.

The chain is built from TRBV28 and TRBJ1-5; 8 bases are a match to TRBD1. V was clipped by 5 bases and J by 6 bases; unmatched bases: 9. This CDR3 comprises 15 residues. The germline V gene encodes CDR1 MDHEN and CDR2 SYDVKM. The CDR3 loop is CASSALGQGSQPQHF. Here the CDR3 DNA reads TGTGCCAGCAGTGCCCTTGGACAGGGTTCTCAGCCCCAGCATTTT.

The chain carries TRBV28 and TRBJ1-2; 7 bases are shared with TRBD1. The CDR3 has 14 amino acids. The germline V gene encodes CDR1 MDHEN and CDR2 SYDVKM. V lost 6 bases to trimming and J lost 3 bases; unmatched junction nucleotides: 7. CDR3: CASSLEGAYYGYTF. CDR3 nucleotides: TGTGCCAGCAGCCTGGAGGGGGCCTACTATGGCTACACCTTC.

This chain connects TRBV29-1 to TRBJ1-1; D gene ambiguous. CDR3 length: 12 amino acids. CDR1 and CDR2 from the germline V gene are SQVTM and ANQGSEA. V was clipped by 3 bases and J by 1 base, with 6 bases between them. CDR3 amino acids: CSVEVGNTEAFF. The CDR3 coding sequence is TGCAGCGTTGAGGTGGGGAACACTGAAGCTTTCTTT.

The rearrangement uses TRBV10-3 and TRBJ2-3, with no clear D. CDR1 is ENHRY, CDR2 SYGVKD, per germline. There are 13 residues in the CDR3. Trimming stripped 6 bases from V and 4 bases from J, with 11 bases between. This CDR3 reads CAIRGIRPDTQYF. The DNA for the CDR3 is TGTGCCATCAGGGGAATTCGTCCAGATACGCAGTATTTT.

The genes are TRBV25-1 and TRBJ2-4; 11 nucleotides line up with TRBD1. Germline V gives CDR1 MGHDK, CDR2 SYGVNS. V gave up 5 bases and J gave up 4 bases; unmatched junction bases: 10. There are 17 residues in the CDR3. CDR3 coding DNA: TGTGCCAGCAGTCCGCGGACAGGGGGCTACGAGAAAAACATTCAGTACTTC. This translates into CASSPRTGGYEKNIQYF.

This clone showed up just once. The V gene is TRBV14, the J gene TRBJ2-7; 14 nucleotides align to TRBD2. J gave up 4 bases and V 4 bases, and 9 bases lay outside the gene matches. Germline V CDR1 and CDR2: SGHDN, FVKESK. There are 17 residues in the CDR3. DNA of the CDR3: TGTGCCAGCAGCCTCACGACTAGCGGGAGGGCCCGTTACGAGCAGTACTTC. It translates to CASSLTTSGRARYEQYF.

The chain has TRBV7-8 and TRBJ2-3, with D possibly TRBD2 on 6 matching bases. Germline-derived CDR1 and CDR2 are SGHVS and FQNEAQ. Trimming stripped 4 bases from V and 13 bases from J, with 18 bases between. This CDR3 is built from 13 residues. The DNA for the CDR3 is TGTGCCAGCAGCTGGGGTACTAGCAGCTTTGAGTATTTT. As protein: CASSWGTSSFEYF. Together with reference TRBV7-8 and TRBJ2-3, the CDR3 gives the full variable domain: GAGVSQSPRYKVAKRGQDVALRCDPISGHVSLFWYQQALGQGPEFLTYFQNEAQLDKSGLPSDRFFAERPEGSVSTLKIQRTQQEDSAVYLCASSWGTSSFEYFGPGTRLTVL.

The rearrangement links TRBV29-1 to TRBJ1-1, with D tentatively TRBD1 (6 bases). Germline values: CDR1 SQVTM, CDR2 ANQGSEA. Between the trimmed V and J ends, which lost 4 bases and 6 bases, there was a span of 18 bases. The CDR3 length is 14 residues. The CDR3 is CSVVGEGGMAEAFF. As DNA, the CDR3 is TGCAGCGTTGTCGGGGAGGGGGGAATGGCTGAAGCTTTCTTT.

This clone was seen a handful of times. The chain employs TRBV4-1 and TRBJ2-7; 9 positions agree with TRBD2. CDR3 length: 15 residues. Germline-derived CDR1 and CDR2 are MGHRA and YSYEKL. V was clipped by 0 bases and J by 7 bases; unmatched bases: 7. Written as DNA, the CDR3 is TGCGCCAGCAGCCAAGATCCAGCGGGGGGCCAGGAGCAGTACTTC. This sequence encodes CASSQDPAGGQEQYF.

Only a few counts were recorded for this clone. This sequence joins TRBV28 and TRBJ1-1; D remains unclear. There are 14 residues in the CDR3. Germline CDR1 MDHEN, CDR2 SYDVKM. Between the trimmed V and J ends, which lost 5 bases and 4 bases, there was a span of 14 bases. CDR3 in amino acids: CASSRLSSVTEAFF. The CDR3 DNA reads as TGTGCCAGCAGTCGGCTGTCGTCGGTCACTGAAGCTTTCTTT.

This clone was detected only once. The rearrangement links TRBV11-2 to TRBJ2-2; 7 positions match TRBD1. Germline CDR1 is SGHAT and CDR2 is FQNNGV. V was clipped by 2 bases and J by 6 bases; unmatched bases: 6. There are 15 residues in the CDR3. The CDR3 protein is CASSLTTGNPGELFF. CDR3 DNA: TGTGCCAGCAGCTTAACGACAGGGAATCCCGGGGAGCTGTTTTTT.

V is TRBV13 and J is TRBJ2-7; D is possibly TRBD2 (5 bases). CDR1 and CDR2 (germline): PRHDT, FYEKMQ (reference sequence). The CDR3 contains 12 residues. V was trimmed by 5 bases and J by 3 bases, leaving 8 bases between them. DNA of the CDR3: TGTGCCAGCAGCCACGGGGTCTACGAGCAGTACTTC. As protein: CASSHGVYEQYF.

The CDR3 coding sequence is TGCGCCAGCAGCTTGGATGGACTAGCGGGAGGATCCTACGAGCAGTACTTC. Translating it yields CASSLDGLAGGSYEQYF. The chain employs TRBV5-1 and TRBJ2-7, with 14 bases that match TRBD2. This CDR3 is 17 amino acids long. V gave up 0 bases and J gave up 1 base; unmatched junction bases: 3. CDR1 is SGHRS, CDR2 YFSETQ, per germline.

The chain recombines TRBV23-1 with TRBJ2-6; D is unclear. TRBV23-1 qualifies as an ORF whose function is uncertain. Trimming cost V 5 bases and J 5 bases, with 22 bases left between them. The CDR3 loop spans 18 amino acids. This CDR3 reads CASSVDRTQQSRANVLTF. Written as DNA, the CDR3 is TGCGCCAGCAGTGTAGACCGTACGCAACAAAGTCGGGCCAACGTCCTGACTTTC.

The chain's CDR3 is CASSPPGVGEQFF. The CDR3 DNA follows: TGTGCCAGCTCACCACCGGGTGTCGGTGAGCAGTTCTTC. The chain employs TRBV18 and TRBJ2-1, with unresolved D. V was trimmed by 0 bases and J by 9 bases, leaving 9 bases between them. Germline assignment: CDR1 KGHSH and CDR2 LQKENI. The CDR3 loop spans 13 amino acids.

There are a few counts of this clone. This chain connects TRBV5-1 to TRBJ2-6, with D possibly called TRBD1 or TRBD2 (5 bases each). CDR1 and CDR2 (germline): SGHRS, YFSETQ. Trimming removed 5 bases at V and 0 bases at J, with 18 bases between. The CDR3 extends over 18 amino acids. The CDR3 region has the DNA TGCGCCAGCAGGTTCTACGAGGGGTCAAGCTCTGGGGCCAACGTCCTGACTTTC. Translation: CASRFYEGSSSGANVLTF.

This chain links TRBV29-1 with TRBJ2-2; D possibly corresponds to TRBD2 (5 bases). Deletions cut 4 bases from V and 0 bases from J, with 6 bases between. The germline V gene encodes CDR1 SQVTM and CDR2 ANQGSEA. The CDR3 sequence is 13 residues long. The CDR3 bases are TGCAGCGTTGTGAGGGCGAACACCGGGGAGCTGTTTTTT. Translating it yields CSVVRANTGELFF.

The chain has TRBV5-6 and TRBJ1-4; D call uncertain. The CDR3 extends over 14 amino acids. From germline, CDR1 is SGHDT and CDR2 YYEEEE. With 0 bases removed from V and 8 bases from J, the gap between germline ends came to 11 bases. The CDR3 loop reads CASSLGTLQEKLFF. In DNA, the CDR3 is TGTGCCAGCAGCTTGGGCACTCTCCAGGAAAAACTGTTTTTT.

The chain has TRBV5-1 and TRBJ2-1; D unresolved. Trimming removed 5 bases at V and 5 bases at J, with 8 bases between. The germline CDR1 and CDR2 sequences are SGHRS and YFSETQ. The length of the CDR3 is 12 residues. The CDR3 reads CASSFTDNEQFF. The CDR3 nucleotides read TGCGCCAGCAGTTTCACTGACAATGAGCAGTTCTTC.

The V gene is TRBV23-1, the J gene TRBJ2-7, with D possibly called TRBD1 or TRBD2 (5 bases each). TRBV23-1 is an open reading frame whose function is uncertain. Trimming shortened V by 8 bases and J by 2 bases, and 19 bases separated the two germline ends. The CDR3 extends over 15 amino acids. The CDR3 region is CASPLAPWGPYEQYF. DNA of the CDR3: TGCGCCAGCCCTCTAGCTCCCTGGGGACCCTACGAGCAGTACTTC.

The rearrangement links TRBV7-9 to TRBJ2-5, with 10 bases aligning to TRBD2. CDR3 length: 16 amino acids. Germline assignment: CDR1 SEHNR and CDR2 FQNEAQ (reference sequence). V lost 5 bases to trimming and J lost 5 bases; unmatched junction nucleotides: 11. The CDR3 spells CASSAPSGRIGETQYF. CDR3 in DNA: TGTGCCAGCAGCGCCCCTAGCGGGAGAATTGGGGAGACCCAGTACTTC.

The chain recombines TRBV27 with TRBJ1-5; D is possibly TRBD1 (5 bases). Per the germline V gene, CDR1 is MNHEY and CDR2 is SMNVEV (reference sequence). Trimming cost V 2 bases and J 7 bases, with 9 bases left between them. The CDR3 covers 13 residues. The CDR3 DNA is TGTGCCAGCAGTTTACTATCAGGGCAGCCCCAGCATTTT. It yields the protein CASSLLSGQPQHF.

This clone was seen just once. The J gene is TRBJ2-7, the V gene TRBV7-9; no definite D call. The CDR3 consists of 15 residues. Deletions cut 2 bases from V and 2 bases from J, with 13 bases between. CDR1 is SEHNR and CDR2 is FQNEAQ in the germline V gene (reference sequence). CDR3: CASSLQVARTYEQYF. DNA of the CDR3: TGTGCCAGCAGCTTACAAGTGGCCCGAACCTACGAGCAGTACTTC.